The 23 T cell receptor beta chains listed next were all sequenced from one sample in a study of T cell responses to AZD1222 COVID-19 vaccine. Method: immunoSEQ multiplex PCR; TCRdb's copy keeps in-frame clones and lacks some. The table has fewer than 150,000 clones, roughly nine tenths seen once. This specimen was peripheral blood, taken 28 days after the second AZD1222 dose. These receptors came from an adult who received the AZD1222 COVID-19 vaccine.

The rearrangement joins TRBV9 to TRBJ1-3; D is uncertain. CDR1 is SGDLS, CDR2 YYNGEE, per germline. The CDR3 covers 14 residues. V lost 1 base and J 0 bases, leaving 5 bases between the germline ends. CDR3 DNA sequence: TGTGCCAGCAGCGTATTCCCCTCTGGAAACACCATATATTTT. It specifies CASSVFPSGNTIYF.

The chain combines TRBV7-2 with TRBJ2-3; TRBD2 agrees at 10 bases. V dropped 3 bases and J dropped 6; count of bases not matched to a gene: 9. The CDR3 loop spans 16 amino acids. Germline CDR1 is SGHTA and CDR2 is FQGNSA. The CDR3 sequence is CASSLSASGGGDTQYF. The CDR3 DNA sequence: TGTGCCAGCAGCTTGAGCGCTAGCGGGGGAGGCGATACGCAGTATTTT.

This chain links TRBV7-8 with TRBJ2-7; D unresolved. Between the trimmed V and J ends, which lost 3 bases and 2 bases, there was a span of 14 bases. Germline V CDR1 and CDR2: SGHVS, FQNEAQ. CDR3 length: 15 amino acids. As DNA, the CDR3 is TGTGCCAGCAGCTTGCAGAGGTCTATAACCTACGAGCAGTACTTC. Translating it yields CASSLQRSITYEQYF.

The chain joins TRBV7-2 to TRBJ2-7, with 10 bases that match TRBD2. J was trimmed by 4 bases and V by 4 bases; bases with no gene match: 7. The CDR3 runs to 15 residues. CDR1 and CDR2 from the germline V gene are SGHTA and FQGNSA. CDR3 bases: TGTGCCAGCAGCTCGCCGGCTAGCGGGAGATACGAGCAGTACTTC. The encoded protein is CASSSPASGRYEQYF. Together with reference TRBV7-2 and TRBJ2-7, the CDR3 gives the full variable domain: GAGVSQSPSNKVTEKGKDVELRCDPISGHTALYWYRQSLGQGLEFLIYFQGNSAPDKSGLPSDRFSAERTGGSVSTLTIQRTQQEDSAVYLCASSSPASGRYEQYFGPGTRLTVT.

V usage is TRBV6-6 and J usage is TRBJ2-2, with D perhaps matching TRBD1 or TRBD2 (5 bases each). Germline assignment: CDR1 MNHNY and CDR2 SVGAGI (reference sequence). The germline V and J ends were trimmed by 7 bases and 1 base, with 10 bases remaining between them. This CDR3 contains 14 residues. The DNA of the CDR3 is TGTGCCAGCACGGGGACGGGGAACACCGGGGAGCTGTTTTTT. It codes for CASTGTGNTGELFF.

The chain uses TRBV29-1 and TRBJ1-1, with D hard to call. CDR3 length: 12 residues. Per germline, CDR1 SQVTM and CDR2 ANQGSEA. The germline V and J ends were trimmed by 5 bases and 1 base, with 8 bases remaining between them. This CDR3 is CSVRGGNTEAFF. CDR3 in DNA: TGCAGCGTTCGGGGAGGGAACACTGAAGCTTTCTTT.

The CDR3 bases are TGTGCCAGCAGTGAAACAGTGAGTTACTCCTACAATGAGCAGTTCTTC. This gives the protein CASSETVSYSYNEQFF. The chain links TRBV2 to TRBJ2-1; D not certain. This CDR3 contains 16 residues. Trimming cost V 2 bases and J 0 bases, with 11 bases left between them. CDR1 is SNHLY, CDR2 FYNNEI, per germline. Complete variable domain (other parts from reference TRBV2 and TRBJ2-1): EPEVTQTPSHQVTQMGQEVILRCVPISNHLYFYWYRQILGQKVEFLVSFYNNEISEKSEIFDDQFSVERPDGSNFTLKIRSTKLEDSAMYFCASSETVSYSYNEQFFGPGTRLTVL.

This clone was counted once. This rearrangement joins TRBV5-1 to TRBJ2-5, with D tentatively TRBD1 (6 bases). The germline V gene has CDR1 SGHRS and CDR2 YFSETQ. V lost 2 bases to trimming and J lost 1 base, with 12 bases between them. The CDR3 sequence is 15 residues long. The CDR3 sequence is CASSLTAGAQETQYF. The DNA of the CDR3 is TGCGCCAGCAGCTTAACAGCAGGGGCCCAAGAGACCCAGTACTTC.

The chain recombines TRBV10-1 with TRBJ2-1, with 9 bases that match TRBD2. This CDR3 region has 15 residues. The germline V gene has CDR1 WNHNN and CDR2 SYGVQD (reference sequence). The V segment lost 6 bases and the J segment 0 bases; nucleotides outside the gene matches: 3. CDR3 residues: CASSGSGSSYNEQFF. The DNA of the CDR3 is TGCGCCAGCAGCGGTAGCGGGAGCTCCTACAATGAGCAGTTCTTC.

The V and J genes are TRBV12-3 or TRBV12-4 and TRBJ1-5, with D uncertain. The CDR3 consists of 13 residues. Trimming removed 6 bases at V and 5 bases at J, with 11 bases between. This CDR3 is CASSSHGDQPQHF. The CDR3 DNA is TGTGCCAGCAGCTCCCACGGGGATCAGCCCCAGCATTTT.

This chain uses TRBV10-2 with TRBJ2-1; 7 bases agree with TRBD2. Germline CDR1 is WSHSY and CDR2 is SAAADI. The CDR3 totals 12 residues. With V trimmed by 6 bases and J by 9 bases, 5 bases remained unmatched. The CDR3 loop reads CASRDQRGEQFF. CDR3 nucleotides: TGCGCCAGCAGAGATCAGCGGGGTGAGCAGTTCTTC.

V is TRBV12-3 or TRBV12-4 and J is TRBJ1-2; D is ambiguous. V lost 3 bases and J lost 4, with 9 bases in between. CDR3 length: 13 amino acids. CDR3 nucleotide sequence: TGTGCCAGCAGTTTCCGAGTAGGCTATGGCTACACCTTC. Translating gives CASSFRVGYGYTF.

This rearrangement joins TRBV2 to TRBJ2-5; 10 bases agree with TRBD1. The junction had 9 bases not matched to a gene; V was cut back by 7 bases and J by 7 bases. Germline loops: CDR1 SNHLY, CDR2 FYNNEI. The CDR3 has 14 amino acids. For the CDR3, the DNA is TGTGCCAGCAATCCAGGACAGGGGGATTGGACCCAGTACTTC. Residues: CASNPGQGDWTQYF.

The chain links TRBV14 to TRBJ1-6, with TRBD1 identical over 8 bases. V was clipped by 4 bases and J by 5 bases; unmatched bases: 13. CDR1 is SGHDN and CDR2 is FVKESK in the germline V gene. CDR3 length equals 18 residues. This CDR3 is CASSPASSLDRDNSPLHF. CDR3 DNA: TGTGCCAGCAGCCCTGCAAGTTCCCTGGACAGGGATAATTCACCCCTCCACTTT.

The chain is built from TRBV15 and TRBJ2-7; 8 bases align to TRBD1. The V segment lost 3 bases and the J segment 3 bases; nucleotides outside the gene matches: 7. Germline CDR1 is LNHNV and CDR2 is YYDKDF (reference sequence). The CDR3 is 15 amino acids. CDR3 coding DNA: TGTGCCACCAGCAGTAGACAGGGGACAAACTACGAGCAGTACTTC. It translates to CATSSRQGTNYEQYF.

This clone was seen only once. The rearrangement links TRBV21-1 to TRBJ2-5. TRBV21-1 represents a pseudogene. The CDR3 spans 16 residues. The chain's CDR3 is CASSIVRDQGGETQYF. CDR3 bases: TGTGCCAGCAGCATTGTCCGGGACCAGGGCGGAGAGACCCAGTACTTC.

The chain links TRBV7-9 to TRBJ1-6; 9 nucleotides line up with TRBD1. Germline CDR1 SEHNR, CDR2 FQNEAQ (reference sequence). V shed 5 bases and J 9 bases; nucleotides not matched to a gene: 2. The CDR3 sequence is 13 residues long. Written as DNA, the CDR3 is TGTGCCAGCAGCGGGACAGGGAGTTCACCCCTCCACTTT. This codes for CASSGTGSSPLHF.

V usage is TRBV19 and J usage is TRBJ1-6; a possible D gene is TRBD1 (6 bases). CDR1 LNHDA and CDR2 SQIVND come from the germline V gene (reference sequence). Trimming took off 8 bases at V and 7 bases at J, with 15 bases between the two ends. The CDR3 totals 14 residues. Here the CDR3 reads CASAGVGGNSPLHF. CDR3 DNA sequence: TGTGCCAGTGCGGGGGTAGGGGGGAATTCACCCCTCCACTTT.

This rearrangement joins TRBV10-3 to TRBJ1-1; TRBD1 matches 8 bases. J was trimmed by 1 base and V by 6 bases; bases with no gene match: 4. Germline V gene sequence: CDR1 ENHRY, CDR2 SYGVKD. The CDR3 is 14 residues long. The CDR3 is CAISSGGANTEAFF. DNA for the CDR3: TGTGCCATCAGCTCAGGGGGCGCGAACACTGAAGCTTTCTTT.

The genes are TRBV5-1 and TRBJ2-7, with 10 nucleotides matching TRBD1. The germline CDR1 and CDR2 sequences are SGHRS and YFSETQ. J lost 1 base, V lost 3 bases, and 7 bases had no gene match. This CDR3 comprises 16 residues. CDR3 loop: CASSSTPGQGSYEQYF. The CDR3 DNA reads TGCGCCAGCAGCTCTACACCGGGACAGGGGTCCTACGAGCAGTACTTC.

As concerns this clone: One end of the junction is discordant with germline, which a read error may explain. This rearrangement joins TRBV10-3 to TRBJ1-5, with D tentatively TRBD1 (6 bases). Germline CDR1 is ENHRY and CDR2 is SYGVKD. The CDR3 is made up of 14 amino acids. CDR3: CASSGSGANQPQHF. In DNA form, the CDR3 reads TGTGCCAGCAGTGGGTCAGGGGCAAATCAGCCCCAGCATTTT.

The DNA for the CDR3 is TGTGCCACCAGCAGGGACAGGGGCTACGAGCAGTACTTC. Protein product: CATSRDRGYEQYF. The rearrangement joins TRBV15 to TRBJ2-7; TRBD1 matches at 9 bases. The V gene end was trimmed by 3 bases and the J gene end by 3 bases; junction bases not matched to a gene: 0. The CDR3 spans 13 residues. The germline V gene encodes CDR1 LNHNV and CDR2 YYDKDF (reference sequence).

The DNA for the CDR3 is TGTGCCAGCAGTCTGCAGAATGGCTACACCTTC. Protein sequence: CASSLQNGYTF. This chain uses TRBV28 with TRBJ1-2, with D hard to call. The germline V gene has CDR1 MDHEN and CDR2 SYDVKM. The CDR3 covers 11 residues. The V gene lost 5 bases and the J gene lost 6 bases, with 7 bases spanning the gap.